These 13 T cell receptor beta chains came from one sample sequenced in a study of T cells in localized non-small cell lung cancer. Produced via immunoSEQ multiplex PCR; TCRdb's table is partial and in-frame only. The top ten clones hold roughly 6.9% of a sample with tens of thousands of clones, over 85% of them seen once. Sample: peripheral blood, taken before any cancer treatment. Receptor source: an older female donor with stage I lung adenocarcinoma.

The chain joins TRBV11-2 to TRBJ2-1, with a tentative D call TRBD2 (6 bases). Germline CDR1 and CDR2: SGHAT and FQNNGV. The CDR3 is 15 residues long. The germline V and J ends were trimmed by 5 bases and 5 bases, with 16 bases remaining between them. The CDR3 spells CASSIQAGLNNEQFF. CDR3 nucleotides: TGTGCCAGCAGCATCCAAGCGGGTCTTAACAATGAGCAGTTCTTC.

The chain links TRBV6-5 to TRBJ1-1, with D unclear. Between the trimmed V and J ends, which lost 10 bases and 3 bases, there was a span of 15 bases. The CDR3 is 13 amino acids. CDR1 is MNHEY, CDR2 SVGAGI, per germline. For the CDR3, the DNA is TGTGCCACAACTCGTCTGCGGGACACTGAAGCTTTCTTT. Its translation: CATTRLRDTEAFF.

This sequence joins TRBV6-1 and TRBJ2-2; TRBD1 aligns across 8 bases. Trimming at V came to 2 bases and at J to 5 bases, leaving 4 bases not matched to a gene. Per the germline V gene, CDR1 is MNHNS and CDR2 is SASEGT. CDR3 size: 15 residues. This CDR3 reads CASSEYGQGTGELFF. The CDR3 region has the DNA TGTGCCAGCAGTGAATACGGACAGGGAACCGGGGAGCTGTTTTTT.

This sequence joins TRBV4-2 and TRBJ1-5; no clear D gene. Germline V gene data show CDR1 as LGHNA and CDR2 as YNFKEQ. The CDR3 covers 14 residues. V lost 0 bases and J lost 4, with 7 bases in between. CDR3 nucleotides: TGTGCCAGCAGCCAAGATCTCAATAATCAGCCCCAGCATTTT. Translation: CASSQDLNNQPQHF.

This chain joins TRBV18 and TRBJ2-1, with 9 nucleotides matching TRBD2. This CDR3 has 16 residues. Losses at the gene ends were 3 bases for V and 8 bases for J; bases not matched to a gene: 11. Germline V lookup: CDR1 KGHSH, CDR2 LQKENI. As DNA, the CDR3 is TGTGCCAGCTCACCTCGTAGCGGGGGCGGGGGCGATGAGCAGTTCTTC. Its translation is CASSPRSGGGGDEQFF.

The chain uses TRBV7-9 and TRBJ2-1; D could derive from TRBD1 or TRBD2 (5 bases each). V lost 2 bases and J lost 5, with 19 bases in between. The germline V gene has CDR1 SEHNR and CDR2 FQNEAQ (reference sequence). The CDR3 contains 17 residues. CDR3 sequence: CASSLPLRGSLDNEQFF. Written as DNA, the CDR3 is TGTGCCAGCAGCTTACCGTTGAGGGGCAGCCTCGACAATGAGCAGTTCTTC.

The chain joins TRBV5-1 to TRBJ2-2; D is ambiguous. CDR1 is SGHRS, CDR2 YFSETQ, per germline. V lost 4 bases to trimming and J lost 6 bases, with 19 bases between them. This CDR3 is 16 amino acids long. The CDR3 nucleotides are TGCGCCAGCAGCCTTTCCGGGCTTCGAAACCCCGGGGAGCTGTTTTTT. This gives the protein CASSLSGLRNPGELFF.

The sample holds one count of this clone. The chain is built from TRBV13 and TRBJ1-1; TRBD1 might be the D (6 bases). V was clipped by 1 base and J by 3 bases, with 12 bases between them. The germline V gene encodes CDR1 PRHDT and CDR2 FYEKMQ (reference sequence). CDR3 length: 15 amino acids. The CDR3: CASSLVGAGDTEAFF. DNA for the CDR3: TGTGCCAGCAGCTTAGTGGGGGCCGGGGACACTGAAGCTTTCTTT.

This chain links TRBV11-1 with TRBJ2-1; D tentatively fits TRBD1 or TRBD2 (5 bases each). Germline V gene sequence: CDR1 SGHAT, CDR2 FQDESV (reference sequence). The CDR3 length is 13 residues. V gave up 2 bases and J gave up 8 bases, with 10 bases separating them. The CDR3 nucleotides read TGTGCCAGCAGCTTAATCCGGGGCGATGAGCAGTTCTTC. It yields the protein CASSLIRGDEQFF.

The CDR3 here is CASGAQRYEQYV. The DNA for the CDR3 is TGTGCCTCGGGGGCTCAACGCTACGAGCAGTACGTC. This chain joins TRBV6-1 and TRBJ2-7, with D perhaps being TRBD1 or TRBD2 (6 bases each). Trimming stripped 11 bases from V and 3 bases from J, with 14 bases between. This CDR3 is built from 12 residues. Germline V CDR1 and CDR2: MNHNS, SASEGT.

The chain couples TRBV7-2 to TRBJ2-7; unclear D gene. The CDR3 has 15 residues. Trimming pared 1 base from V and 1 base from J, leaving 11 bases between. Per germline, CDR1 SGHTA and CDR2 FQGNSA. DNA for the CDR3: TGTGCCAGCAGCTTAGTAGTAGCTTCATCCTACGAGCAGTACTTC. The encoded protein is CASSLVVASSYEQYF.

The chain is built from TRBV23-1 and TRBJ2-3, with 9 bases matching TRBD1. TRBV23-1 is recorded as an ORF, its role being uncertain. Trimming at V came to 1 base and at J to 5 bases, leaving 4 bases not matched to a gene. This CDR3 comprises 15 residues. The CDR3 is CASSQLGTGIDTQYF. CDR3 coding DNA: TGCGCCAGCAGTCAATTGGGGACAGGGATAGATACGCAGTATTTT.

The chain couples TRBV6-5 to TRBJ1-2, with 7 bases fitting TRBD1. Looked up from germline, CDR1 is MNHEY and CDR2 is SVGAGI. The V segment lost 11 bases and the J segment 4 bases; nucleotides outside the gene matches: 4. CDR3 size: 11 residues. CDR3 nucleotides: TGTGCCTGCCACAGGGGCTATGGCTACACCTTC. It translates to CACHRGYGYTF.